Listed here are 17 T cell receptor beta chains from one sample, sequenced in a study of T-cell reconstitution after alpha-beta-depleted transplantation in children. This sample's TCRbeta library carried unique molecular identifier barcodes. Via MiXCR, TCRdb re-called the PCR reads, giving one row per CDR3 protein. The sample shows a few hundred thousand distinct CDR3 sequences, over 9.5% of them seen only once. The sample in question was PBMCs from the stem cell graft donor, obtained from the stem cell graft. Receptors were obtained from a human donor who donated a stem cell graft to a child with SCID.

This clonotype was recorded at least ten times. The junction departs from the called germline gene at one end, perhaps through a read error. The chain employs TRBV7-2 and TRBJ1-6; tentative D call: TRBD1 (6 bases). Germline V gene data show CDR1 as SGHTA and CDR2 as FQGNSA. CDR3 length equals 12 residues. CDR3 sequence: CASSSPWGTISF. The CDR3 nucleotides read TGTGCCAGCAGCTCCCCTTGGGGGACAATCTCTTTT.

This clonotype was seen at least ten times. The chain recombines TRBV4-1 with TRBJ1-2; the D gene is possibly TRBD1 (6 bases). The CDR3 sequence is 14 residues long. V dropped 4 bases and J dropped 7 bases, with 16 bases sitting between them. In germline, CDR1 is MGHRA, CDR2 YSYEKL. The CDR3 nucleotides are TGCGCCAGCAGCCCATTACAGGGAGGAGGTGGCTACACCTTC. It encodes CASSPLQGGGGYTF.

This clonotype was recorded at least ten times. The genes are TRBV5-1 and TRBJ2-3; D is possibly TRBD1 (6 bases). The CDR3 contains 14 residues. V was clipped by 3 bases and J by 2 bases, with 10 bases between them. The germline V gene encodes CDR1 SGHRS and CDR2 YFSETQ. CDR3 residues: CASSSGEPTDTQYF. The CDR3 region has the DNA TGCGCCAGCAGCTCAGGGGAGCCCACAGATACGCAGTATTTT.

This clonotype showed up many times. The chain is built from TRBV20-1 and TRBJ1-3; D is possibly TRBD1 (6 bases). The CDR3 runs 15 residues. In germline, CDR1 is DFQATT, CDR2 SNEGSKA (reference sequence). V was pared by 3 bases and J by 7 bases, with 19 bases between. The CDR3 region is CSASPTGTIGNTIYF. The CDR3 DNA is TGCAGTGCTAGCCCAACCGGGACAATCGGCAACACCATATATTTT.

This clonotype was detected ten times or more. The CDR3 region has the DNA TGTGCCAGCAGCTTTTCCCCCAATGGCTACACCTTC. As protein: CASSFSPNGYTF. The chain joins TRBV7-2 to TRBJ1-2; D ambiguous. Trimming left V 3 bases short and J 6 bases short, with 8 bases between. Germline loops: CDR1 SGHTA, CDR2 FQGNSA. CDR3 length equals 12 residues.

This clonotype has a count of ten or more. The J gene is TRBJ2-3, the V gene TRBV12-3 or TRBV12-4, with D tentatively TRBD2 (6 bases). V lost 1 base and J lost 2, with 10 bases in between. There are 15 residues in the CDR3. In nucleotides, the CDR3 is TGTGCCAGCAGTTTAGGGGGGACTCACACAGATACGCAGTATTTT. This encodes CASSLGGTHTDTQYF.

This clonotype was picked up many times. The gene calls are TRBV7-2 and TRBJ2-1, with 9 bases lining up with TRBD2. CDR1 and CDR2 from the germline V gene are SGHTA and FQGNSA. V trimming: 7 bases; J trimming: 2 bases; junction bases outside the gene matches: 6. The CDR3 covers 15 residues. The CDR3 DNA sequence: TGTGCCAGCACCGCGCCTAGCGGGGCCTACAATGAGCAGTTCTTC. Its protein is CASTAPSGAYNEQFF.

This clonotype occurred a few times. This chain connects TRBV4-2 to TRBJ1-1; 7 bases fit TRBD1. Trimming removed 1 base from V and 4 bases from J; junction bases left unmatched: 6. The germline gives CDR1 LGHNA, CDR2 YNFKEQ. The CDR3 length is 15 residues. This CDR3 is CASSQAAGQSTEAFF. The CDR3 nucleotides are TGTGCCAGCAGCCAAGCGGCGGGACAGTCCACTGAAGCTTTCTTT.

The table lists this clonotype with many counts. The chain combines TRBV6-5 with TRBJ2-1; 8 bases agree with TRBD1. The CDR3 runs 15 residues. The germline CDR1 and CDR2 sequences are MNHEY and SVGAGI. With V trimmed by 5 bases and J by 7 bases, 10 bases remained unmatched. CDR3 DNA: TGTGCCAGCAGTCCCCGGACAGGGAATGTGAATGAGCAGTTCTTC. Translating gives CASSPRTGNVNEQFF.

In this sample, this clonotype turned up many times. The chain employs TRBV2 and TRBJ2-5; 10 positions match TRBD2. Trimming took 4 bases from V and 1 from J; bases not matched to a gene: 6. CDR3 length equals 16 residues. CDR1 SNHLY and CDR2 FYNNEI come from the germline V gene. CDR3 sequence (DNA): TGTGCCAGCAGTGTTACAGCGGGGGGGCCCCAAGAGACCCAGTACTTC. Protein: CASSVTAGGPQETQYF.

V usage is TRBV6-5 and J usage is TRBJ2-7; no clear D. V was clipped by 0 bases and J by 4 bases, with 16 bases between them. The CDR3 is made up of 16 amino acids. Germline lookup yields CDR1 MNHEY and CDR2 SVGAGI. In DNA, the CDR3 is TGTGCCAGCAGTTACTCCTCCACGTCCCTTGGATACGAGCAGTACTTC. The encoded protein is CASSYSSTSLGYEQYF.

This clonotype has only a few counts. The genes are TRBV7-2 and TRBJ1-2; D ambiguous. The V end was cut by 4 bases, the J end by 0 bases, with 24 bases between. This CDR3 comprises 19 residues. From germline, CDR1 is SGHTA and CDR2 FQGNSA. CDR3 bases: TGTGCCAGCAGCTCCCACGGGAGCTTAGAGGCAGAAGCTAACTATGGCTACACCTTC. Translating it yields CASSSHGSLEAEANYGYTF.

In this sample, this clonotype turned up a few times. This chain joins TRBV18 and TRBJ1-1; 9 bases line up with TRBD1. Germline V gives CDR1 KGHSH, CDR2 LQKENI. The trim removed 6 bases at V and 3 bases at J, leaving 2 bases unmatched. The CDR3 is 13 residues long. The CDR3 protein is CASSGTGYTEAFF. CDR3 sequence (DNA): TGTGCCAGCTCCGGGACAGGGTACACTGAAGCTTTCTTT.

This clonotype was observed many times. V is TRBV12-3 or TRBV12-4 and J is TRBJ1-3; D may be TRBD1 (5 bases). This CDR3 contains 13 residues. Trimming removed 7 bases at V and 1 base at J, with 8 bases between. CDR3 in DNA: TGTGCCAGCAAGGGGACTTCTGGAAACACCATATATTTT. Its protein is CASKGTSGNTIYF.

This clonotype was detected ten times or more. The chain uses TRBV7-2 and TRBJ1-1, with no clear D. This CDR3 comprises 14 residues. Between the trimmed V and J ends, which lost 5 bases and 8 bases, there was a span of 18 bases. Germline lookup yields CDR1 SGHTA and CDR2 FQGNSA. CDR3 amino acids: CASSPEGSTAEAFF. CDR3 coding DNA: TGTGCCAGCAGCCCCGAAGGGTCCACCGCAGAAGCTTTCTTT.

This clonotype has ten or more counts. J is TRBJ2-1 and V is TRBV5-1; D remains ambiguous. The CDR3 has 14 residues. The germline V and J ends were trimmed by 0 bases and 5 bases, with 9 bases remaining between them. Germline CDR1 reads SGHRS; CDR2 reads YFSETQ. CDR3 region: CASSLVGINNEQFF. CDR3 DNA sequence: TGCGCCAGCAGCTTGGTAGGGATTAACAATGAGCAGTTCTTC. Together with reference TRBV5-1 and TRBJ2-1, the CDR3 gives the full variable domain: KAGVTQTPRYLIKTRGQQVTLSCSPISGHRSVSWYQQTPGQGLQFLFEYFSETQRNKGNFPGRFSGRQFSNSRSEMNVSTLELGDSALYLCASSLVGINNEQFFGPGTRLTVL.

This clonotype appeared many times. The CDR3 spells CASSSLGGDTDTQYF. CDR3 DNA sequence: TGTGCCAGCAGCTCCCTCGGGGGGGACACAGATACGCAGTATTTT. This sequence joins TRBV5-6 and TRBJ2-3; 8 bases are shared with TRBD2. With V trimmed by 3 bases and J by 2 bases, 5 bases remained unmatched. The germline V gene has CDR1 SGHDT and CDR2 YYEEEE. The CDR3 contains 15 residues.